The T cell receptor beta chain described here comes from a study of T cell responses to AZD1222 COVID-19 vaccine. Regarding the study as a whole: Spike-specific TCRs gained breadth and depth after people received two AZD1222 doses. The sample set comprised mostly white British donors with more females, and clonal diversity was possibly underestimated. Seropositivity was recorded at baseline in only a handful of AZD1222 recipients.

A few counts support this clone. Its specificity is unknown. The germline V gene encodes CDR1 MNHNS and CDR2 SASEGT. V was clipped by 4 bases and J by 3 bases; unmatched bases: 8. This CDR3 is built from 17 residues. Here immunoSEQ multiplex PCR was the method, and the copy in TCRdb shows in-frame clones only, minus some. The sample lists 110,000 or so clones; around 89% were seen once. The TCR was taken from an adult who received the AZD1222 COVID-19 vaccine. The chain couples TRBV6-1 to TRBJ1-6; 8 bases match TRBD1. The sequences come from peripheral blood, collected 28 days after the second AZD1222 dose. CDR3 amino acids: CASSGRQGMGYNSPLHF. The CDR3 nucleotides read TGTGCCAGCAGTGGGAGACAGGGGATGGGCTATAATTCACCCCTCCACTTT.